This TCR beta chain derives from a study of OX40 agonist ivuxolimab in advanced cancers. Study-wide context: Six ivuxolimab dose levels, 0.01 to 10 mg/kg, were given intravenously every 2 weeks.

Clones were read by immunoSEQ multiplex PCR, and TCRdb kept only the in-frame ones, dropping some. The table lists about 90,000 clones, approximately 91% of them singletons. In germline, CDR1 is MNHEY, CDR2 SVGAGI. The CDR3 covers 13 residues. V was cut by 6 bases and J by 6 bases, with 15 bases left in between. The receptor was derived from an adult with an advanced solid tumor such as melanoma, head and neck, liver or kidney cancer. Source: CD4+ or CD8+ T cells sorted from blood, taken in a trial of the OX40 agonist ivuxolimab. The rearrangement joins TRBV6-5 to TRBJ2-7; D not certain. The DNA for the CDR3 is TGTGCCAGCAGACTCATGGGTGGGTCCGAGCAGTACTTC. This sequence encodes CASRLMGGSEQYF.